The 29 T cell receptor beta chains listed next were all sequenced from one sample in a study of blood T cells in healthy people across ages. PCR was performed a second time for 7 to 11 cycles using a sample-barcoded 5' primer and a J-beta primer mix. Each CDR3 protein is one row after TCRdb ran MiXCR on the 5' RACE reads. The sample yields fewer than 1,200,000 distinct CDR3 sequences, 20% to 25% seen once. These data were likewise used in another study, on T cells of mothers and their children.

Sequenced: blood. The receptors originated from a girl aged 2-15 years in good health.

This clonotype has a handful of counts. The chain is built from TRBV6-1 and TRBJ2-6; D might be TRBD1 or TRBD2, each matching 6 bases. Per the germline V gene, CDR1 is MNHNS and CDR2 is SASEGT. V was trimmed by 1 base and J by 4 bases, leaving 14 bases between them. This CDR3 region has 17 residues. The CDR3 coding sequence is TGTGCCAGCAGTGAAGGAACTAGGGGGGCCGGGGCCAACGTCCTGACTTTC. The encoded protein is CASSEGTRGAGANVLTF.

The chain has TRBV29-1 and TRBJ2-2, with D possibly TRBD1 on 5 matching bases. Germline assignment: CDR1 SQVTM and CDR2 ANQGSEA. This CDR3 contains 13 residues. Trimming stripped 6 bases from V and 2 bases from J, with 10 bases between. The CDR3 region is CSVTESNTGELFF. The CDR3 coding sequence is TGCAGCGTGACAGAGAGTAACACCGGGGAGCTGTTTTTT.

A few counts support this clonotype. Germline is not matched at one junction end, which may reflect a read error. This rearrangement joins TRBV7-7 to TRBJ2-1, with 8 bases lining up with TRBD1. The length of the CDR3 is 17 residues. Germline V gene sequence: CDR1 SSHAT, CDR2 FNYEAQ (reference sequence). The DNA for the CDR3 is TGTGCTAGCAGCTTGGCATCCCCGGGACAGGTTTACAATGAGCAGTTCTTC. Translation gives CASSLASPGQVYNEQFF.

This clonotype was seen a handful of times. This rearrangement joins TRBV29-1 to TRBJ1-1; no reliable D call. Trimming shortened V by 8 bases and J by 4 bases, and 17 bases separated the two germline ends. Germline CDR1 is SQVTM and CDR2 is ANQGSEA. This CDR3 has 13 residues. The CDR3 DNA is TGCAGCCCCGGGAGGGCTGGATCCACTGAAGCTTTCTTT. The encoded protein is CSPGRAGSTEAFF.

The gene calls are TRBV29-1 and TRBJ1-2; D is unresolved. There are 14 residues in the CDR3. Trimming took off 0 bases at V and 4 bases at J, with 12 bases between the two ends. Germline-derived CDR1 and CDR2 are SQVTM and ANQGSEA. The CDR3, as DNA: TGCAGCGTTGAAGATCGATCGGGAGGCTATGGCTACACCTTC. This sequence encodes CSVEDRSGGYGYTF.

This clonotype was counted only a few times. The chain has TRBV28 and TRBJ2-7; 7 nucleotides line up with TRBD2. This CDR3 is 14 amino acids long. J gave up 1 base and V 7 bases, and 7 bases lay outside the gene matches. The germline V gene has CDR1 MDHEN and CDR2 SYDVKM. CDR3 DNA sequence: TGTGCCAGCACCGTACTAGCGACATCCTACGAGCAGTACTTC. The encoded protein is CASTVLATSYEQYF.

V usage is TRBV11-2 and J usage is TRBJ2-7; D remains unclear. CDR1 and CDR2 from the germline V gene are SGHAT and FQNNGV. Trimming stripped 1 base from V and 3 bases from J, with 10 bases between. The CDR3 runs to 14 residues. The CDR3 loop reads CASSLGYGIYEQYF. Here the CDR3 DNA reads TGTGCCAGCAGCTTAGGGTATGGGATCTACGAGCAGTACTTC.

This clonotype came up many times. The gene calls are TRBV13 and TRBJ1-1; no reliable D call. Germline assignment: CDR1 PRHDT and CDR2 FYEKMQ (reference sequence). The CDR3 contains 13 residues. V gave up 2 bases and J gave up 7 bases, with 11 bases separating them. The CDR3 sequence: CASSLRLTDEAFF. CDR3 sequence (DNA): TGTGCCAGCAGCTTAAGGTTAACAGATGAAGCTTTCTTT.

This chain uses TRBV28 with TRBJ2-1; D gene ambiguous. This CDR3 has 13 amino acids. Germline lookup yields CDR1 MDHEN and CDR2 SYDVKM. V was trimmed by 3 bases and J by 6 bases, leaving 9 bases between them. In DNA, the CDR3 is TGTGCCAGCAGTTTGCAATATACCAATGAGCAGTTCTTC. Amino acids: CASSLQYTNEQFF. The variable domain in full, completed from reference TRBV28 and TRBJ2-1, reads DVKVTQSSRYLVKRTGEKVFLECVQDMDHENMFWYRQDPGLGLRLIYFSYDVKMKEKGDIPEGYSVSREKKERFSLILESASTNQTSMYLCASSLQYTNEQFFGPGTRLTVL.

This clonotype came up a few times. The chain has TRBV7-3 and TRBJ2-7; 7 bases line up with TRBD2. V trimming: 5 bases; J trimming: 3 bases; junction bases outside the gene matches: 10. CDR1 is SGHTA, CDR2 FQGTGA, per germline. The CDR3 runs to 15 residues. This CDR3 is CASSLDGLGNYEQYF. In DNA form, the CDR3 reads TGTGCCAGCAGCCTAGATGGACTAGGGAACTACGAGCAGTACTTC.

The chain is built from TRBV4-3 and TRBJ1-4; 8 nucleotides align to TRBD1. Trimming cost V 1 base and J 8 bases; bases outside gene matches: 9. CDR1 and CDR2 from the germline V gene are LGHNA and YSLEER. CDR3 length: 16 residues. The CDR3 DNA reads TGCGCCAGCAGCCAAGCCCTGACAGGGGAAGAAGAAAAACTGTTTTTT. Encoded protein: CASSQALTGEEEKLFF.

This clonotype was counted only a few times. V and J are TRBV7-2 and TRBJ2-5, with 11 bases identical to TRBD1. Trimming at V came to 10 bases and at J to 5 bases, leaving 6 bases not matched to a gene. The CDR3 totals 13 residues. Germline V gene data show CDR1 as SGHTA and CDR2 as FQGNSA. CDR3 DNA: TGTGCCACCGGACAGGGGGCAGGGGAGACCCAGTACTTC. It encodes CATGQGAGETQYF.

The chain is built from TRBV29-1 and TRBJ2-5; 10 bases are a match to TRBD2. CDR1 is SQVTM and CDR2 is ANQGSEA in the germline V gene. This CDR3 has 16 residues. J gave up 0 bases and V 3 bases, and 7 bases lay outside the gene matches. In DNA, the CDR3 is TGCAGCGTTGATCTAGCGGGAGAGAGGTACCAAGAGACCCAGTACTTC. It codes for CSVDLAGERYQETQYF. Filled out from reference TRBV29-1 and TRBJ2-5, the complete variable domain reads SAVISQKPSRDICQRGTSLTIQCQVDSQVTMMFWYRQQPGQSLTLIATANQGSEATYESGFVIDKFPISRPNLTFSTLTVSNMSPEDSSIYLCSVDLAGERYQETQYFGPGTRLLVL.

This clonotype turned up a few times. A much larger clone sits a single nucleotide away, making a read error possible. This sequence joins TRBV7-2 and TRBJ1-2; 7 bases are shared with TRBD1. The germline V gene encodes CDR1 SGHTA and CDR2 FQGNSA. The CDR3 sequence is 13 residues long. V dropped 4 bases and J dropped 4; count of bases not matched to a gene: 3. The CDR3 sequence is CASSSDRVYGYTF. The CDR3 bases are TGTGCCAGCAGCTCCGACAGGGTCTATGGCTACACCTTC.

This clonotype was seen a few times. The junction does not match germline at one end; this may be a read error. The chain couples TRBV28 to TRBJ2-2; a possible D gene is TRBD2 (6 bases). CDR3 size: 17 residues. Germline CDR1 is MDHEN and CDR2 is SYDVKM. The DNA for the CDR3 is TGTGCCTGCAGTCTCCCCACAGGCGGGGCGAACACCGGGGAGCTGTTTTTT. Protein sequence: CACSLPTGGANTGELFF.

This clonotype was seen a handful of times. The chain joins TRBV15 to TRBJ2-1, with 14 bases identical to TRBD2. After removal of 3 bases from V and 7 bases from J, the junction contained 2 bases not matched to a gene. Germline-derived CDR1 and CDR2 are LNHNV and YYDKDF (reference sequence). CDR3 length equals 15 residues. CDR3 coding DNA: TGTGCCACCAGCAGCGGACTAGCGGGAGGTAATGAGCAGTTCTTC. It yields the protein CATSSGLAGGNEQFF.

This clonotype was detected only a few times. The chain carries TRBV6-5 and TRBJ1-6, with TRBD1 as a possible D gene (5 bases). CDR1 is MNHEY and CDR2 is SVGAGI in the germline V gene. The CDR3 loop spans 18 amino acids. The germline V and J ends were trimmed by 2 bases and 7 bases, with 21 bases remaining between them. CDR3 DNA sequence: TGTGCCAGCAGTTACACACCCCAGCCCGGGGGAGTAAATTCACCCCTCCACTTT. Translated: CASSYTPQPGGVNSPLHF.

This chain joins TRBV29-1 and TRBJ2-3; TRBD2 aligns across 7 bases. The CDR3 is 13 residues long. Germline trimming cut 4 bases from V and 4 bases from J; bases unmatched to any gene: 5. Germline lookup yields CDR1 SQVTM and CDR2 ANQGSEA. CDR3: CSVASGRPDTQYF. DNA of the CDR3: TGCAGCGTTGCGTCCGGGAGGCCAGATACGCAGTATTTT.

This chain connects TRBV15 to TRBJ2-5; no clear D gene. Deletions cut 0 bases from V and 4 bases from J, with 6 bases between. Germline loops: CDR1 LNHNV, CDR2 YYDKDF (reference sequence). The CDR3 has 13 residues. CDR3 coding DNA: TGTGCCACCAGCAGAGATAACGGAGAGACCCAGTACTTC. This translates into CATSRDNGETQYF.

The chain has TRBV29-1 and TRBJ2-3; 8 bases match TRBD2. V shed 4 bases and J 3 bases; nucleotides not matched to a gene: 3. Per the germline V gene, CDR1 is SQVTM and CDR2 is ANQGSEA. CDR3 length equals 13 residues. The CDR3 spells CSVGSGITDTQYF. CDR3 nucleotide sequence: TGCAGCGTTGGTAGCGGGATAACAGATACGCAGTATTTT.

This clonotype has just a few counts. The gene calls are TRBV9 and TRBJ1-1; unclear D gene. V was clipped by 0 bases and J by 7 bases, with 13 bases between them. The CDR3 sequence is 14 residues long. Germline V CDR1 and CDR2: SGDLS, YYNGEE. CDR3 sequence reads: CASSVAVGISEAFF. CDR3 in DNA: TGTGCCAGCAGCGTAGCGGTGGGAATTAGTGAAGCTTTCTTT. Full variable domain (remainder filled in from reference TRBV9 and TRBJ1-1): DSGVTQTPKHLITATGQRVTLRCSPRSGDLSVYWYQQSLDQGLQFLIQYYNGEERAKGNILERFSAQQFPDLHSELNLSSLELGDSALYFCASSVAVGISEAFFGQGTRLTVV.

This clonotype was seen a handful of times. V gene TRBV27 combines with J gene TRBJ2-7; D gene ambiguous. The tail of the sequence fits TRBJ2-1 better, so the J call may be wrong. CDR3 size: 13 residues. Germline CDR1 reads MNHEY; CDR2 reads SMNVEV (reference sequence). CDR3 nucleotide sequence: TGTGCCAGCAGTCGTACGACTGGCAATGAGCAGTTCTTC. Protein: CASSRTTGNEQFF.

The chain carries TRBV12-3 or TRBV12-4 and TRBJ2-3; perhaps D is TRBD1 or TRBD2 (5 bases each). The CDR3 totals 15 residues. The V gene lost 2 bases and the J gene lost 3 bases, with 12 bases spanning the gap. CDR3 nucleotides: TGTGCCAGCAGTTTATGGGGGTTAAGGACAGATACGCAGTATTTT. It encodes CASSLWGLRTDTQYF.

This chain uses TRBV7-2 with TRBJ1-6; D ambiguous. The CDR3 runs to 15 residues. The V gene's germline CDR1 is SGHTA and CDR2 FQGNSA. The V and J ends lost 2 bases and 8 bases respectively, with 13 bases between them. The CDR3 spells CASSLSWEIDSPLHF. The CDR3 DNA follows: TGTGCCAGCAGCTTATCTTGGGAGATAGATTCACCCCTCCACTTT.

Turning to this clonotype: As the CDR3 is not closed by the conserved phenylalanine or tryptophan, this likely results from a read error. This chain joins TRBV12-3 or TRBV12-4 and TRBJ2-5; 8 bases match TRBD2. Trimming cost V 6 bases and J 4 bases; bases outside gene matches: 4. This CDR3 has 13 amino acids. The CDR3 is CASSQAGVETQYS. The CDR3 bases are TGTGCCAGCAGCCAAGCGGGAGTAGAGACCCAGTACTCC.

The rearrangement joins TRBV12-3 or TRBV12-4 to TRBJ1-2; 12 positions match TRBD1. The V gene end was trimmed by 6 bases and the J gene end by 8 bases; junction bases not matched to a gene: 4. The CDR3 is 13 residues long. CDR3 sequence reads: CASRGDRGRGYTF. For the CDR3, the DNA is TGTGCCAGCAGAGGGGACAGGGGGCGAGGCTACACCTTC.

The CDR3 is CASSQDRTSGDTDTQYF. Written as DNA, the CDR3 is TGTGCCAGCAGCCAAGACCGGACTAGCGGGGACACAGATACGCAGTATTTT. The chain carries TRBV14 and TRBJ2-3, with 12 bases lining up with TRBD2. This CDR3 is built from 17 residues. The germline V gene has CDR1 SGHDN and CDR2 FVKESK. Trimming at V came to 0 bases and at J to 2 bases, leaving 3 bases not matched to a gene.

This clonotype was observed a single time. The chain combines TRBV25-1 with TRBJ1-1, with D hard to call. The germline V gene has CDR1 MGHDK and CDR2 SYGVNS. The CDR3 runs 14 residues. The V end was cut by 6 bases, the J end by 5 bases, with 16 bases between. The CDR3 sequence is CASRASREGTEAFF. The CDR3 DNA is TGTGCCAGCAGGGCTTCCCGAGAGGGTACTGAAGCTTTCTTT. Filled out from reference TRBV25-1 and TRBJ1-1, the complete variable domain reads EADIYQTPRYLVIGTGKKITLECSQTMGHDKMYWYQQDPGMELHLIHYSYGVNSTEKGDLSSESTVSRIRTEHFPLTLESARPSHTSQYLCASRASREGTEAFFGQGTRLTVV.

The rearrangement uses TRBV2 and TRBJ1-2; 7 positions match TRBD1. V lost 1 base and J lost 8; bases outside the gene matches: 25. Germline loops: CDR1 SNHLY, CDR2 FYNNEI. The CDR3 totals 20 residues. The CDR3 loop is CASSEDHSTGTEWGQGGYTF. The CDR3 bases are TGTGCCAGCAGTGAAGACCACTCGACAGGGACCGAGTGGGGCCAGGGCGGCTACACCTTC.